This TCR beta chain was identified during a study of blood T cell repertoires in COVID-19. Study in general: T cells, B-cell-depleted T cells, or PBMCs provided the cDNA or gDNA that served as material.

V was trimmed by 7 bases and J by 4 bases, leaving 21 bases between them. The CDR3 consists of 16 residues. CDR1 is MNHEY, CDR2 SMNVEV, per germline (reference sequence). In the authors' methods: Nucleated cell number was recorded as an estimate derived from reference gene primer amplification. Assay used: immunoSEQ multiplex PCR; TCRdb lists only in-frame clones, some missing. V and J calls and clone size are given by that table; D and trimming were obtained from the DNA. The table lists roughly 32,000 clones, approximately 91% of them singletons. This TCR came from a man in his sixties with acute or convalescent COVID-19. The J gene is TRBJ2-3, the V gene TRBV27, with D possibly TRBD2 on 6 matching bases. Sequencing was carried out using peripheral blood. The CDR3 protein is CASTPGGVRAADTQYF. DNA for the CDR3: TGTGCCAGCACTCCAGGAGGGGTGCGTGCAGCAGATACGCAGTATTTT.